The clone carrying this TCR beta chain has a handful of counts. TCRdb ran MiXCR on the PCR reads and lists one entry per CDR3 protein. The repertoire includes roughly 17,000 distinct CDR3 sequences, less than 50% of them detected once, and less than 55% sits in the top ten. This sample was included in a study of tumor-infiltrating lymphocytes in oesophageal squamous cell carcinoma. The CDR3 runs to 15 residues. Germline CDR1 and CDR2: SGHTA and FQGNSA. The rearrangement links TRBV7-2 to TRBJ2-5, with no clear D. The better agreement between TRBJ2-1 and the DNA end casts doubt on the J call. Sample: normal esophageal tissue next to the tumor. The receptor comes from a female donor with esophageal squamous cell carcinoma. The CDR3 region has the DNA TGTGCCAGCAGCTTAAGCCCTAGTCCTTACAATGAGCAGTTCTTC. Amino acids: CASSLSPSPYNEQFF.